The present entry profiles one T cell receptor (beta chain) with its context. Its antigen target is currently unknown. It has no much larger one-base neighbor in the sample; base qualities were not kept. The sample is drawn from a study of blood T cells in healthy people across ages (dated by TCRdb to 2013 to 2016). Regarding the research as a whole: In model experiments, template switching captured about one uniquely barcoded TCR beta cDNA molecule for every two T cells. To track age-related changes in TCR beta repertoire diversity, the study relied on deep sequencing normalized with unique cDNA molecular identifiers. Four age groups were formed from the donors: young (average roughly 15 years), middle-aged (around 39), aged (approximately 60) and long-lived (approximately 80). To avoid experimental bias, donors of different ages were randomly spread across the sequencing lanes. For two donors (one aged 18 to 30 and one aged 80 or older), the study analyzed two additional independent replicas of 1 million unique cDNA reads from the same blood draw. Overall results and qualifications from the work: Compared with the aged group, the long-lived group had more naive CD4+ T cells, fewer expanded clones and increased TCR diversity, suggesting age selection. A strong correlation was found between observed TCR beta diversity and the percentage of naive T cells measured by flow cytometry. Since profiling was done on bulk unsorted PBMCs, naive and antigen-experienced compartments could not be conclusively compared. The CMV infection status of donors was not known, potentially confounding age-related changes in expanded clonotypes. Total diversity estimates from one million sequenced T cells were considered lower bounds and underestimates. As age increased, observed TCR beta diversity per million T cells dropped in a roughly linear way, and a significant reduction was already evident by age roughly 36.

Donors were 40 or so systemically healthy Caucasian individuals from Russia aged roughly 6 to 95 years. Roughly 10 milliliters of peripheral blood were collected from each donor into EDTA-treated Vacutainer tubes. Ficoll-Paque density-gradient centrifugation was used to isolate PBMCs, with at least 6.5 million obtained per sample. Trizol reagent was used to extract total RNA from the PBMCs, yielding at least 5 micrograms per sample. Naive CD45RAhigh/CD27high T cell percentages were measured by flow cytometry on a PBMC aliquot from every donor. From a lookup of the germline V gene, CDR1 and CDR2 are SGHDT and YYEEEE. The CDR3 spans 14 residues, from the cysteine through the phenylalanine. CDR3 DNA is the only sequence kept; it has 42 bases, read in frame from the first base. Between the V and J ends, shortened by 4 bases and 6 bases respectively, the junction contains 14 bases. Libraries were prepared through 5' RACE. This sample was sequenced with an Illumina HiSeq 2500. The second PCR ran for roughly 6 to 11 cycles and used a J-beta primer mix along with a sample-barcoded 5' primer. A template-switch 5' adaptor carrying 12 random nucleotides introduced a unique molecular identifier onto each TCR beta cDNA molecule. Each sample yielded at least 3 million CDR3-containing paired-end reads. First-strand cDNA was synthesized from all RNA with the Mint cDNA synthesis kit, primed by a TRBC-specific oligonucleotide. All cDNA was treated with uracil-DNA glycosylase and then went through a first 18-cycle PCR with the universal primers M1SS and BC2_uni_R. The authors' analysis ran thus. For normalization, 1 million high-quality reads, each with a distinct molecular identifier, were randomly selected from each sample. Reads with shared molecular identifiers were discarded instead of being binned into consensus sequences. CDR3 identification, clonotype clustering and error correction used MiTCR with a Q25 quality threshold and the strictest error-elimination algorithm. A nonparametric unseen species model with Euler transformation was used to estimate a lower bound on total TCR beta diversity. Clones were called with MiXCR by TCRdb after fastp trimmed the public reads at Q25, and only in-frame beta chains were retained. Every CDR3 protein is listed once, alongside the most common genes and DNA of its rows. In this record, the V and J calls reflect TCRdb's handling and not the investigators' own analysis. This sample has approximately 680,000 distinct CDR3 sequences in its table, and roughly 32% of those were observed once. Jointly, the top ten make up 15% of the sample.

Material for sequencing was blood. The receptor was derived from a woman aged 80 or over in good health. Donor details come from another sample of the same person, matched by shared clones. In this chain, TRBV5-6 is recombined with TRBJ2-1, with TRBD2 as a weak D call on 5 bases. The DNA sequence follows: TGTGCCAGCAGCGCCGCGAGAGGGTGCAATGAGCAGTTCTTC. Translated, it reads CASSAARGCNEQFF. Supplemented by the reference TRBV5-6 and TRBJ2-1 proteins around the CDR3, the complete variable domain is DAGVTQSPTHLIKTRGQQVTLRCSPKSGHDTVSWYQQALGQGPQFIFQYYEEEERQRGNFPDRFSGHQFPNYSSELNVNALLLGDSALYLCASSAARGCNEQFFGPGTRLTVL.